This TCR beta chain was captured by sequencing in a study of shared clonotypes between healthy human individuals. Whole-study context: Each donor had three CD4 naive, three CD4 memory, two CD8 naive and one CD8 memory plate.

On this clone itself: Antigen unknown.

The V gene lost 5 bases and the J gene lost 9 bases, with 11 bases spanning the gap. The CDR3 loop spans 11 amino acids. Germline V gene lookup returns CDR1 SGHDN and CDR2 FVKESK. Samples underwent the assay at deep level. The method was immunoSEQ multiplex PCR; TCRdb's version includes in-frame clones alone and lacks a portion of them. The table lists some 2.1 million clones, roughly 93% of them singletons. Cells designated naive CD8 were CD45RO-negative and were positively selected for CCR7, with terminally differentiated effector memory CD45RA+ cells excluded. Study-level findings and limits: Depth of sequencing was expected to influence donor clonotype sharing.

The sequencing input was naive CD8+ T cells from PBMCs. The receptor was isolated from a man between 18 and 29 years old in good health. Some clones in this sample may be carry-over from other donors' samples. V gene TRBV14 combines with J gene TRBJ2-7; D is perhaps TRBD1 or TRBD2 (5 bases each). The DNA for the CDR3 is TGTGCCAGCAGCGCTCCGGGACCGCAGTACTTC. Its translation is CASSAPGPQYF.